Each of the 21 T cell receptor beta chains below was sequenced from the same sample in a study of a mutant IDH1 vaccine in newly diagnosed glioma. Generated by immunoSEQ multiplex PCR, the TCRdb table keeps only in-frame clones and is missing some. This table holds about 65,000 clones, 70% to 90% found once. Time point: week 23, last vaccination. Doses comprised 300 ug of mutant IDH1 20-mer peptide each, plus topical imiquimod. These TCRs' antigens remain unknown. Here the sequenced sample was PBMCs, taken from a glioma patient whose treatment included an IDH1 peptide vaccine. The receptors originated from a man aged 25-45 years with glioma.

The rearrangement uses TRBV12-5 and TRBJ2-3, with D perhaps TRBD2 (5 bases). Trimming removed 5 bases from V and 3 bases from J, with 9 bases in between. Germline V gene sequence: CDR1 LGHNT, CDR2 FRNRAP. The CDR3 spans 13 residues. The CDR3 here is CASGQLGTDTQYF. CDR3 coding DNA: TGTGCTAGTGGTCAACTAGGAACAGATACGCAGTATTTT.

This chain joins TRBV19 and TRBJ2-3; TRBD1 matches at 8 bases. After removal of 5 bases from V and 7 bases from J, the junction contained 5 bases not matched to a gene. The germline V gene encodes CDR1 LNHDA and CDR2 SQIVND (reference sequence). The CDR3 spans 13 residues. The CDR3 reads CASSPDRDHTQYF. In nucleotides, the CDR3 is TGTGCCAGTAGTCCGGACAGGGACCATACGCAGTATTTT.

The chain joins TRBV5-5 to TRBJ1-1; maybe TRBD1 (6 bases). V lost 4 bases and J 0 bases, leaving 13 bases between the germline ends. Germline values: CDR1 SGHKS, CDR2 YYEKEE (reference sequence). The CDR3 length is 15 residues. The CDR3 loop reads CASSPQNRVNTEAFF. CDR3 sequence (DNA): TGTGCCAGCAGCCCTCAGAACAGGGTGAACACTGAAGCTTTCTTT.

This clone was seen a few times. The chain joins TRBV19 to TRBJ2-7; D call uncertain. This CDR3 region has 14 residues. The germline V gene encodes CDR1 LNHDA and CDR2 SQIVND (reference sequence). V lost 2 bases and J lost 0, with 8 bases in between. CDR3: CASSILGFSYEQYF. In DNA, the CDR3 is TGTGCCAGTAGTATATTGGGTTTCTCCTACGAGCAGTACTTC.

The sample holds a few counts of this clone. The chain couples TRBV30 to TRBJ1-5; D call uncertain. The germline gives CDR1 GTSNPN, CDR2 SVGIG (reference sequence). The V and J ends lost 4 bases and 2 bases respectively, with 15 bases between them. The CDR3 covers 15 residues. The CDR3 here is CAWTRSAGGNQPQHF. CDR3 DNA sequence: TGTGCCTGGACTAGATCGGCCGGGGGCAATCAGCCCCAGCATTTT. Complete variable domain (other parts from reference TRBV30 and TRBJ1-5): SQTIHQWPATLVQPVGSPLSLECTVEGTSNPNLYWYRQAAGRGLQLLFYSVGIGQISSEVPQNLSASRPQDRQFILSSKKLLLSDSGFYLCAWTRSAGGNQPQHFGDGTRLSIL.

The J gene is TRBJ2-7, the V gene TRBV11-1; D uncertain. The CDR3 has 12 amino acids. Germline V gene sequence: CDR1 SGHAT, CDR2 FQDESV (reference sequence). V was shortened by 5 bases and J by 6 bases, with 11 bases between the two germline ends. The CDR3, as DNA: TGTGCCAGCAGCCCTCCTTTCCGCGAGCAGTACTTC. Amino acid sequence: CASSPPFREQYF.

The chain uses TRBV19 and TRBJ2-5; D is unresolved. The J call is doubtful: the DNA matches TRBJ2-7 better. CDR3 length equals 15 residues. The germline V gene has CDR1 LNHDA and CDR2 SQIVND (reference sequence). The CDR3 here is CASSKPGGSSYEQYF. Here the CDR3 DNA reads TGTGCCAGTAGTAAGCCTGGCGGTAGCTCCTACGAGCAGTACTTC.

This clone was seen a single time. This chain links TRBV6-6 with TRBJ2-7; 9 nucleotides line up with TRBD2. This CDR3 region has 14 residues. Germline V gene sequence: CDR1 MNHNY, CDR2 SVGAGI (reference sequence). Unmatched junction bases numbered 7, after V lost 4 bases and J lost 6 bases. CDR3 in DNA: TGTGCCAGCAGTTCTGGCGGGGGGGCAGGCGAGCAGTACTTC. Its translation is CASSSGGGAGEQYF.

This chain connects TRBV19 to TRBJ1-1; TRBD1 aligns across 12 bases. CDR1 and CDR2 (germline): LNHDA, SQIVND (reference sequence). J gave up 1 base and V 3 bases, and 0 bases lay outside the gene matches. CDR3 length: 15 residues. The CDR3 DNA reads as TGTGCCAGTAGTATGGGACAGGGGGCGAACACTGAAGCTTTCTTT. Translating it yields CASSMGQGANTEAFF.

The gene calls are TRBV30 and TRBJ2-3; D gene ambiguous. The V end was cut by 0 bases, the J end by 1 base, with 5 bases between. Germline V CDR1 and CDR2: GTSNPN, SVGIG (reference sequence). The CDR3 contains 13 residues. The CDR3: CAWSVPGTDTQYF. The CDR3 DNA is TGTGCCTGGAGTGTACCTGGCACAGATACGCAGTATTTT.

CDR3 sequence reads: CSVSRNGTPTYEQYF. DNA for the CDR3: TGCAGCGTTTCTAGGAATGGGACACCGACCTACGAGCAGTACTTC. V usage is TRBV29-1 and J usage is TRBJ2-7, with D perhaps TRBD1 (6 bases). Germline values: CDR1 SQVTM, CDR2 ANQGSEA. The CDR3 extends over 15 amino acids. V gave up 5 bases and J gave up 2 bases, with 19 bases separating them.

The chain is built from TRBV5-8 and TRBJ2-7, with 8 bases aligning to TRBD1. This CDR3 is 16 amino acids long. The trim removed 2 bases at V and 2 bases at J, leaving 9 bases unmatched. Looked up from germline, CDR1 is SGHTS and CDR2 is YDEGEE. CDR3 protein: CASSFDPGQAAYEQYF. The CDR3 DNA is TGTGCCAGCAGCTTCGATCCGGGACAGGCCGCCTACGAGCAGTACTTC.

This sequence joins TRBV7-8 and TRBJ1-1; TRBD1 is a possible D gene (6 bases). This CDR3 is 18 amino acids long. CDR1 is SGHVS, CDR2 FQNEAQ, per germline. V gave up 1 base and J gave up 1 base, with 19 bases separating them. The CDR3 nucleotides are TGTGCCAGCAGCTTAGGTGGGGGCTTTAGGTCGGGGAACACTGAAGCTTTCTTT. This codes for CASSLGGGFRSGNTEAFF.

The rearrangement links TRBV2 to TRBJ1-2, with D possibly TRBD1 on 6 matching bases. Germline V gene data show CDR1 as SNHLY and CDR2 as FYNNEI. There are 15 residues in the CDR3. The V end lost 1 base, the J end lost 4 bases, and 13 bases lay between the germline ends. CDR3 sequence: CASSEGRTASYGYTF. For the CDR3, the DNA is TGTGCCAGCAGTGAAGGACGGACAGCAAGCTATGGCTACACCTTC. Supplemented by reference TRBV2 and TRBJ1-2, the full variable domain reads EPEVTQTPSHQVTQMGQEVILRCVPISNHLYFYWYRQILGQKVEFLVSFYNNEISEKSEIFDDQFSVERPDGSNFTLKIRSTKLEDSAMYFCASSEGRTASYGYTFGSGTRLTVV.

The V call is TRBV18, the J call TRBJ2-1; unclear D gene. Deletions cut 3 bases from V and 5 bases from J, with 5 bases between. Germline loops: CDR1 KGHSH, CDR2 LQKENI. The CDR3 runs to 12 residues. The CDR3, as DNA: TGTGCCAGCTCACCGACCCACAATGAGCAGTTCTTC. Protein sequence: CASSPTHNEQFF.

The rearrangement uses TRBV5-4 and TRBJ2-6; the D gene could be TRBD1 or TRBD2 (5 bases each). Trimming cost V 0 bases and J 0 bases, with 13 bases left between them. The CDR3 has 18 residues. Germline values: CDR1 SGHNT, CDR2 YYREEE (reference sequence). CDR3 protein: CASSLVRGKSSGANVLTF. As DNA, the CDR3 is TGTGCCAGCAGCTTGGTCCGGGGCAAATCCTCTGGGGCCAACGTCCTGACTTTC.

CDR3 region: CSVEPLTGVQETQYF. The CDR3 DNA follows: TGCAGCGTTGAACCTCTTACAGGAGTACAAGAGACCCAGTACTTC. The gene calls are TRBV29-1 and TRBJ2-5, with D maybe TRBD1 (5 bases). The CDR3 contains 15 residues. The germline CDR1 and CDR2 sequences are SQVTM and ANQGSEA. V lost 2 bases, J lost 2 bases, and 15 bases lay in between.

About this clone itself: Other DNA sequences in this sample translate to the same CDR3. The chain has TRBV5-1 and TRBJ2-5; D gene unclear. This CDR3 comprises 14 residues. Germline-derived CDR1 and CDR2 are SGHRS and YFSETQ. Trimming left V 0 bases short and J 0 bases short, with 6 bases between. CDR3 sequence: CASSLDGNQETQYF. CDR3 nucleotides: TGCGCCAGCAGCTTGGATGGCAACCAAGAGACCCAGTACTTC.

The V gene is TRBV20-1, the J gene TRBJ2-1; tentative D call: TRBD1 (7 bases). The CDR3 loop spans 11 amino acids. V lost 5 bases and J 8 bases, leaving 10 bases between the germline ends. Germline CDR1 and CDR2: DFQATT and SNEGSKA (reference sequence). The DNA of the CDR3 is TGCAGTGCTCAGGGGGGATATGAGCAGTTCTTC. Protein product: CSAQGGYEQFF.

The chain links TRBV7-8 to TRBJ2-7; TRBD1 matches 9 bases. V trimming: 4 bases; J trimming: 0 bases; junction bases outside the gene matches: 7. There are 16 residues in the CDR3. Germline V gene lookup returns CDR1 SGHVS and CDR2 FQNEAQ. CDR3 in DNA: TGTGCCAGCAGCTCACCGGGACAGGGCATCTCCTACGAGCAGTACTTC. Amino acid sequence: CASSSPGQGISYEQYF. The full variable domain, rest sourced from reference TRBV7-8 and TRBJ2-7, is GAGVSQSPRYKVAKRGQDVALRCDPISGHVSLFWYQQALGQGPEFLTYFQNEAQLDKSGLPSDRFFAERPEGSVSTLKIQRTQQEDSAVYLCASSSPGQGISYEQYFGPGTRLTVT.

The J gene is TRBJ2-2, the V gene TRBV7-6; 8 bases are a match to TRBD2. Losses at the gene ends were 4 bases for V and 5 bases for J; bases not matched to a gene: 6. Germline CDR1 SGHVS, CDR2 FNYEAQ. This CDR3 has 15 residues. The CDR3 region has the DNA TGTGCCAGCAGCTCGAGCGGGGGAGCAACCGGGGAGCTGTTTTTT. Its translation is CASSSSGGATGELFF.